This T cell receptor (beta chain) was profiled in a study of early T cells in non-severe SARS-CoV-2 infection. Study details: Chains were not paired, and sequencing was done on bulk RNA from unsorted whole blood.

Each single cDNA molecule received a unique molecular identifier. TCRdb recomputed calls from the 5' RACE reads with MiXCR, one row per CDR3 protein. The sample gives about 61,000 distinct CDR3 sequences, roughly 8.8% of which show up once; roughly 1.2% is in the top ten. Trimming shortened V by 3 bases and J by 0 bases, and 12 bases separated the two germline ends. The germline gives CDR1 DFQATT, CDR2 SNEGSKA (reference sequence). The CDR3 is 15 amino acids. V is TRBV20-1 and J is TRBJ2-4; no clear D. The material sequenced was whole blood. This clonotype was sampled from an adult who was a healthcare worker with PCR-confirmed SARS-CoV-2 infection or an uninfected control (not recorded which). CDR3 in amino acids: CSASWPGEAKNIQYF. The CDR3 region has the DNA TGCAGTGCTAGTTGGCCAGGCGAAGCCAAAAACATTCAGTACTTC.